This entry is about one TCR beta chain. Its recognized antigen is unknown. Per-nucleotide qualities are absent, and no much larger clonotype sits a single base away. Using the deep immunoSEQ assay, TCR CDR3 regions were amplified from genomic DNA by multiplex PCR. Genomic DNA extracted from each cell subset was distributed evenly over all wells of several immunoSEQ 96-well plates, and each plate served as one replicate. For sorted subsets, around 200 ng genomic DNA, equal to about 30,000 T cell genomes, was loaded into each replicate PCR. Purified libraries were measured with a Qubit 3.0 fluorometer, size-checked on a Bioanalyzer 2100, and measured again with the KAPA Library Quantification kit. Every immunoSEQ 96-well plate was sequenced on a separate single-read 150-cycle Illumina NextSeq 550 flow cell. The original pipeline was this. Because only junctional sequences without quality scores were contained in the immunoSEQ output, filtering matching that applied to full-length reads could not be performed. To assign V/J genes and CDR3, sequences were annotated using PyIR, a Python wrapper for IgBLAST v1.9, with IMGT germline references. Reads with weak V/J assignments (E-value above 1e-6), missing CDR3, stop codons, out-of-frame junctions, or ambiguous translated residues were removed. V3J clonotypes were defined by identical inferred V gene, J gene, and CDR3 amino acid sequence. Percentage overlap between repertoires was calculated by dividing the number of shared unique clonotypes by the size of the smaller repertoire. Three approaches were used to assess repertoire richness: RTK rarefaction, the Chao1 estimator, and Recon v2.1 estimates of unobserved clonotypes. For all TCRbeta clonotypes obtained by the gDNA method from a handful of donors, generation probabilities were computed with OLGA. TCRdb took over this immuneACCESS table, retaining in-frame rearrangements with V and J assigned. Such tables are incomplete; in checked studies, under half of the missing clones stem from an unresolved V gene, and the remainder is unexplained. From that table come the V and J calls and clone size; the DNA was used to work out D and trimming. The sample yields more than 900,000 clones; around 78% were counted once. Of the sample, 0.5% to 0.65% falls within the top ten clones.

This sample is part of a study of shared clonotypes between healthy human individuals (dated by TCRdb to the early 2020s). At the level of the whole study: The cohort comprised two women and a few men aged 18 to 49 years. For each donor, CD4 naive and CD4 memory were each run on three plates, CD8 naive on two plates, and CD8 memory on one plate. Blood TCR repertoires of several healthy adults were deeply sequenced to estimate repertoire size and the extent of clonotype sharing between individuals. Libraries were prepared and TCR repertoires were sequenced by different laboratories using diverse techniques, in order to increase sequencing depth and limit assay-specific biases. Each donor's leukapheresis produced roughly between about 0.9 and 9.5 billion PBMCs. What the study reported, not specific to this receptor: Incomplete sequencing was indicated by rarefaction of sorted-subset datasets, despite the large sequencing depth. Across four donors, approximately 5% of naive CD4, over 3% of naive CD8, approximately 2.5% of memory CD4, and 0.4% of memory CD8 clonotypes were shared. Sampling was restricted to blood, and TCR repertoires in tissues likely differ from the TCR repertoires found in blood. Naive subsets generally had larger estimated clonotype richness than memory subsets did. The genetic and exposure-history diversity represented was limited by the small number of donors. Pairwise subsampling led to the expectation that sequencing depth would affect the degree of clonotype sharing among donors. Higher generation probabilities were observed for clonotypes shared by all four sorted-subset donors than for non-shared clonotypes.

The germline V gene (reference sequence) yields SGHNT for CDR1 and YYREEE for CDR2. CDR3 length: 15 amino acids, cysteine to phenylalanine. Only CDR3 DNA is held: 45 bases, read in frame from base 1. V and J lose 2 bases and 7 bases, and a span of 18 bases separates them. Donors were healthy HIV-negative adults with no recently reported acute infections or vaccinations. Every donor was a Caucasian adult living in Nashville, Tennessee, USA. CD4+ T cells were enriched by magnetic negative selection, after which naive cells were positively selected on CD45RA and the negative fraction was taken as the memory subset. Blood was collected by leukapheresis, and PBMCs were isolated by Ficoll-Histopaque density gradient centrifugation and then cryopreserved in liquid nitrogen vapor phase. Analytical flow cytometry was used to check the purity and quantity of each magnetically sorted T cell population. From each sorted fraction, genomic DNA was isolated and quantified by UV absorbance on a Nanodrop 2000c.

The sequence came from a man between 18 and 29 years old in good health. Some clones in this sample may be carry-over from other donors' samples. The chain links TRBV5-4 with TRBJ1-1; the best D guess is TRBD1, with 6 bases matching. Sample: memory CD4+ T cells from PBMCs. Sample cell subset or site, as interpreted from the label and publication: CD45RA-negative fraction. The base sequence is TGTGCCAGCAGCTTATTCGGAGGGGGGCAGAATGAAGCTTTCTTT. This sequence encodes CASSLFGGGQNEAFF.